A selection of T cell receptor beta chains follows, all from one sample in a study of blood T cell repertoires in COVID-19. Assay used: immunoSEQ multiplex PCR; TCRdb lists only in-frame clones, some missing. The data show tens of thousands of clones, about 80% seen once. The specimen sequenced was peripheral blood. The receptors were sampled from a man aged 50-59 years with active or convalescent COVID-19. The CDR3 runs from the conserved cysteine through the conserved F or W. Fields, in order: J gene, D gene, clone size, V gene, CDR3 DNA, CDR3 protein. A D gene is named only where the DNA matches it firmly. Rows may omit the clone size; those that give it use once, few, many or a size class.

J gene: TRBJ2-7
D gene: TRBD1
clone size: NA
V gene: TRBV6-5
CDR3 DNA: TGTGCCAGCAGCCCGGACAGGGGGCTATACGAGCAGTACTTC
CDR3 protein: CASSPDRGLYEQYF

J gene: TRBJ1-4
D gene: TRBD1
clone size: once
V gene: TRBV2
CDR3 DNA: TGTGCCAGCAGTGGGGGACAGACTAATGAAAAACTGTTTTTT
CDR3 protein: CASSGGQTNEKLFF

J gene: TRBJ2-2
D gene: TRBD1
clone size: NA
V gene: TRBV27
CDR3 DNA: TGTGCCAGCAGAGCGGCGACAGGGGGCACCGGGGAGCTGTTTTTT
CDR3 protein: CASRAATGGTGELFF

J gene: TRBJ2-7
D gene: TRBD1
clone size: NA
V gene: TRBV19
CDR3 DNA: TGTGCCAGTAGGGGGACAGACTACGAGCAGTACTTC
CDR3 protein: CASRGTDYEQYF

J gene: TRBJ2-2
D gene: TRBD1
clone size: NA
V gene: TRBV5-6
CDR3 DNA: TGTGCCAGCAGCCGTGAACAGGGGGCAGGAGGCACCGGGGAGCTGTTTTTT
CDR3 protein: CASSREQGAGGTGELFF

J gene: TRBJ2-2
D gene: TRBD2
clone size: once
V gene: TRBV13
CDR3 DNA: TGTGCCAGCAGCTTAAGGCAGGGAGGGACCGGGGAGCTGTTTTTT
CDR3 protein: CASSLRQGGTGELFF

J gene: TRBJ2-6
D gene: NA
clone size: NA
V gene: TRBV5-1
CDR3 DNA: TGCGCCAGCAGCTTGGGTGGGGCGGGGAGAAACTCTGGGGCCAACGTCCTGACTTTC
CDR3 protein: CASSLGGAGRNSGANVLTF

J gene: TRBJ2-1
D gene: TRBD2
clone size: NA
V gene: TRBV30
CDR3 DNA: TGTGCCTGGAGTGTGCGGGGGGGATATTACAATGAGCAGTTCTTC
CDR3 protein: CAWSVRGGYYNEQFF

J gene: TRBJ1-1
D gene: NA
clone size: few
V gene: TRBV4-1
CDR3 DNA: TGCGCCAGCAGCGGCCCGACACAGAACACTGAAGCTTTCTTT
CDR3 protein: CASSGPTQNTEAFF

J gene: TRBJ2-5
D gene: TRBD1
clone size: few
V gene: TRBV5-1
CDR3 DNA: TGCGCCAGCAGCTCCAAAACCGGGACAGGAACAGAGACCCAGTACTTC
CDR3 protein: CASSSKTGTGTETQYF

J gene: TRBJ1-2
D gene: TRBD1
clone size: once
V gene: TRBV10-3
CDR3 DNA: TGTGCCGTCCGGATCCAGGGACAGGGTGAGAACGGGAACTATGGCTACACCTTC
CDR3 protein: CAVRIQGQGENGNYGYTF

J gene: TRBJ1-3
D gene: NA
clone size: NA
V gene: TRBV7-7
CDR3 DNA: TGTGCCAGCAGCCGAGACAGGTCCTCCGACACCATATATTTT
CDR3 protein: CASSRDRSSDTIYF

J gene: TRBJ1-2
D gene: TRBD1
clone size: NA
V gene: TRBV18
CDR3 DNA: TGTGCCAGCTCACGAGCGAACTTCGGACAGGACAATAATGGCTACACCTTC
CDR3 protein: CASSRANFGQDNNGYTF

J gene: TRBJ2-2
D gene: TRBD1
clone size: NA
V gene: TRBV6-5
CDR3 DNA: TGTGCCAGCAGTTACGGACAGGGGGCAATCGGGGAGCTGTTTTTT
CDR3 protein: CASSYGQGAIGELFF